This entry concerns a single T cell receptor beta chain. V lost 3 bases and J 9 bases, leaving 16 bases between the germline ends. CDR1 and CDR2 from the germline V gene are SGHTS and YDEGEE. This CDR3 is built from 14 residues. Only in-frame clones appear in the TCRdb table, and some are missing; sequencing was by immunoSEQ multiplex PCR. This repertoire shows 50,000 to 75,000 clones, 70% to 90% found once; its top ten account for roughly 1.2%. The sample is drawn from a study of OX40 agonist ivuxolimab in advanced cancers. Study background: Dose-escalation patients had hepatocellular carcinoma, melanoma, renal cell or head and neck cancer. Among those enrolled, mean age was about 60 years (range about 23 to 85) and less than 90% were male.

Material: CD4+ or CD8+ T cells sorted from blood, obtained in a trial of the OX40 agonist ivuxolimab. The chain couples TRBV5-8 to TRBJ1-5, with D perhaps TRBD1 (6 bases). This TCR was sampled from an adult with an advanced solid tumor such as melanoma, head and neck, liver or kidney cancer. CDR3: CASSSSQGMAPQHF. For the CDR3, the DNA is TGTGCCAGCAGCTCCTCACAGGGAATGGCGCCCCAGCATTTT.